The 24 T cell receptor beta chains below were found in one sample sequenced in a study of human T cells and chemical hapten exposure. TCRdb re-called the RACE reads with MiXCR, one entry per CDR3 protein. Seen here are roughly 89,000 distinct CDR3 sequences, under 13% observed once, and the top ten hold about 0.95%. Time point specified: patch test 3, about 24 weeks after DPC sensitization. Treatment described: therapeutic diphenylcyclopropenone sensitization with weekly scalp DPC. Sequenced material: whole blood, taken in connection with sensitization to the hapten diphenylcyclopropenone (DPC). All receptors come from a woman in her 30s with alopecia areata. Some clones in this sample may be carry-over from other donors' samples.

This chain connects TRBV28 to TRBJ2-1, with TRBD2 matching over 10 bases. The V segment lost 7 bases and the J segment 3 bases; nucleotides outside the gene matches: 6. The germline gives CDR1 MDHEN, CDR2 SYDVKM. This CDR3 comprises 15 residues. In DNA, the CDR3 is TGTGCCAGCACCATAGCGGGGGGCAACTACAATGAGCAGTTCTTC. It yields the protein CASTIAGGNYNEQFF.

Ten or more counts support this clonotype. The chain is built from TRBV7-3 and TRBJ2-2; 10 bases match TRBD2. Germline CDR1 is SGHTA and CDR2 is FQGTGA. V lost 5 bases and J lost 2; bases outside the gene matches: 11. This CDR3 is 18 amino acids long. The CDR3 sequence is CASSPSLLAGTNTGELFF. CDR3 nucleotides: TGTGCCAGCAGCCCTAGCTTACTAGCGGGAACCAACACCGGGGAGCTGTTTTTT.

This clonotype was seen repeatedly, ten times or more. This chain connects TRBV4-1 to TRBJ2-3; no reliable D call. Trimming took off 5 bases at V and 1 base at J, with 13 bases between the two ends. Germline V gene data show CDR1 as MGHRA and CDR2 as YSYEKL. The CDR3 runs to 15 residues. CDR3 sequence reads: CASSSDGGRTDTQYF. Here the CDR3 DNA reads TGCGCCAGCAGCTCGGACGGTGGTCGCACAGATACGCAGTATTTT.

The V and J genes are TRBV11-3 and TRBJ2-2; 8 nucleotides agree with TRBD1. The junction had 5 bases not matched to a gene; V was cut back by 5 bases and J by 6 bases. The CDR3 extends over 14 amino acids. CDR1 and CDR2 (germline): SGHNT, YENEEA. The CDR3 is CASSPGGFSGELFF. The CDR3 nucleotides are TGTGCCAGCAGCCCAGGGGGCTTCTCCGGGGAGCTGTTTTTT.

The chain has TRBV12-3 or TRBV12-4 and TRBJ1-4, with D uncertain. This CDR3 is built from 15 residues. Trimming removed 5 bases from V and 4 bases from J, with 14 bases in between. The DNA for the CDR3 is TGTGCCAGCAGTGTGGCGGGTACCCGTAATGAAAAACTGTTTTTT. This codes for CASSVAGTRNEKLFF.

This clonotype was counted at least ten times. The chain employs TRBV5-1 and TRBJ2-6; maybe TRBD1 (5 bases). The CDR3 contains 14 residues. With 6 bases removed from V and 1 base from J, the gap between germline ends came to 8 bases. CDR1 and CDR2 from the germline V gene are SGHRS and YFSETQ. CDR3 DNA: TGCGCCAGCACTTCAGGGTCTGGGGCCAACGTCCTGACTTTC. Encoded protein: CASTSGSGANVLTF.

V usage is TRBV28 and J usage is TRBJ1-1; TRBD1 matches 8 bases. With 6 bases clipped from V and 1 base from J, the junction kept 4 bases outside the gene matches. The V gene's germline CDR1 is MDHEN and CDR2 SYDVKM. The CDR3 has 14 amino acids. CDR3 sequence (DNA): TGTGCCAGCAGACTCGGACAGGGGAACACTGAAGCTTTCTTT. This sequence encodes CASRLGQGNTEAFF.

The V and J genes are TRBV7-3 and TRBJ2-2; 8 bases align to TRBD1. V was clipped by 5 bases and J by 2 bases; unmatched bases: 4. This CDR3 is built from 15 residues. Germline V gene lookup returns CDR1 SGHTA and CDR2 FQGTGA. This chain's CDR3 is CASSRGQGNTGELFF. CDR3 bases: TGTGCCAGCAGCCGTGGACAGGGTAACACCGGGGAGCTGTTTTTT.

This clonotype has a count of ten or more. This chain joins TRBV28 and TRBJ2-3; 9 bases align to TRBD2. The CDR3 loop spans 19 amino acids. V lost 1 base and J lost 4; bases outside the gene matches: 15. CDR1 and CDR2 from the germline V gene are MDHEN and SYDVKM. CDR3 loop: CASSLLAGGLFRFPDTQYF. In DNA, the CDR3 is TGTGCCAGCAGTTTATTGGCGGGGGGGCTTTTCAGATTCCCAGATACGCAGTATTTT.

This chain links TRBV6-2 or TRBV6-3 with TRBJ2-3; perhaps D is TRBD1 or TRBD2 (5 bases each). The V and J ends lost 4 bases and 3 bases respectively, with 14 bases between them. Per germline, CDR1 MNHEY and CDR2 SVGEGT. The CDR3 covers 15 residues. This CDR3 reads CASSSMGPGTDTQYF. The CDR3 DNA is TGTGCCAGCAGTTCCATGGGACCCGGAACAGATACGCAGTATTTT.

This clonotype was seen more than once but under ten times. The V call is TRBV29-1, the J call TRBJ2-2; D is ambiguous. The CDR3 has 13 residues. CDR1 SQVTM and CDR2 ANQGSEA come from the germline V gene. With 0 bases removed from V and 7 bases from J, the gap between germline ends came to 9 bases. CDR3 in DNA: TGCAGCGTTGAAGATCATGCCGGCGGGGAGCTGTTTTTT. This gives the protein CSVEDHAGGELFF.

The chain carries TRBV11-1 and TRBJ1-5; no firm D call. The CDR3 has 13 amino acids. The V gene lost 5 bases and the J gene lost 4 bases, with 9 bases spanning the gap. Germline CDR1 is SGHAT and CDR2 is FQDESV (reference sequence). The CDR3 protein is CASSPGANQPQHF. CDR3 bases: TGTGCCAGCAGCCCGGGAGCAAATCAGCCCCAGCATTTT.

This clonotype was seen repeatedly, ten times or more. The J gene is TRBJ2-3, the V gene TRBV24-1; D possibly corresponds to TRBD2 (6 bases). Germline V lookup: CDR1 KGHDR, CDR2 SFDVKD. The ends were cut back, 2 bases at V and 6 bases at J, with 14 bases in the middle. The CDR3 runs 15 residues. DNA for the CDR3: TGTGCCACCAGTGATTCAACCGGGACTGGCGATACGCAGTATTTT. Protein: CATSDSTGTGDTQYF.

This clonotype was seen more than once but under ten times. The chain combines TRBV12-3 or TRBV12-4 with TRBJ1-2, with TRBD1 matching over 9 bases. V shed 6 bases, J shed 4 bases, and the junction held 6 bases outside the gene matches. The CDR3 is 14 amino acids. CDR3 DNA sequence: TGTGCCAGCAGCCGGACAGGGGTCCTCTATGGCTACACCTTC. It yields the protein CASSRTGVLYGYTF.

This clonotype showed up many times. CDR3 region: CSAYIRGQGSSPLHF. In DNA, the CDR3 is TGCAGTGCTTACATCCGGGGACAGGGTAGTTCACCCCTCCACTTT. The rearrangement uses TRBV20-1 and TRBJ1-6, with 9 bases aligning to TRBD1. Losses at the gene ends were 5 bases for V and 9 bases for J; bases not matched to a gene: 11. CDR1 and CDR2 (germline): DFQATT, SNEGSKA (reference sequence). The CDR3 spans 15 residues.

This clonotype was recorded a few times. The V call is TRBV4-2, the J call TRBJ1-6; 7 bases match TRBD1. V shed 0 bases, J shed 0 bases, and the junction held 2 bases outside the gene matches. In germline, CDR1 is LGHNA, CDR2 YNFKEQ. CDR3 length: 17 residues. This CDR3 reads CASSQEAGGSYNSPLHF. CDR3 in DNA: TGTGCCAGCAGCCAAGAGGCAGGGGGCTCCTATAATTCACCCCTCCACTTT.

This clonotype came up many times. This chain joins TRBV7-6 and TRBJ2-1; possibly TRBD2 for D (6 bases). Germline V lookup: CDR1 SGHVS, CDR2 FNYEAQ. This CDR3 is built from 15 residues. V was cut by 1 base and J by 4 bases, with 11 bases left in between. The CDR3 protein is CASSLEGAGYNEQFF. CDR3 coding DNA: TGTGCCAGCAGCTTAGAAGGAGCGGGTTACAATGAGCAGTTCTTC.

The CDR3 region has the DNA TGTGCCAGCAGCTTGTATCGGCTGGAAGGCTACACCTTC. This encodes CASSLYRLEGYTF. V gene TRBV5-5 combines with J gene TRBJ1-2; D ambiguous. The CDR3 loop spans 13 amino acids. The germline V gene encodes CDR1 SGHKS and CDR2 YYEKEE (reference sequence). V was trimmed by 1 base and J by 8 bases, leaving 12 bases between them.

Points on this clonotype: This may arise from a read error, as a much more abundant clone is one base away. J is TRBJ2-3 and V is TRBV6-2 or TRBV6-3; D is uncertain. CDR1 is MNHEY and CDR2 is SVGEGT in the germline V gene. The V gene lost 3 bases and the J gene lost 5 bases, with 6 bases spanning the gap. CDR3 length equals 12 residues. Here the CDR3 reads CASSYLRDTQYF. The CDR3 DNA reads as TGTGCCAGCAGTTATTTAAGAGATACGCAGTATTTT.

This clonotype was seen ten or more times. The V and J genes are TRBV18 and TRBJ2-3, with a possible D match to TRBD2 (5 bases). The CDR3 is 14 residues long. V was clipped by 2 bases and J by 4 bases, with 10 bases between them. In germline, CDR1 is KGHSH, CDR2 LQKENI. Here the CDR3 DNA reads TGTGCCAGCTCACCAGGGAAGGGAGCAGATACGCAGTATTTT. Protein product: CASSPGKGADTQYF. The full variable domain, completed using reference TRBV18 and TRBJ2-3, is NAGVMQNPRHLVRRRGQEARLRCSPMKGHSHVYWYRQLPEEGLKFMVYLQKENIIDESGMPKERFSAEFPKEGPSILRIQQVVRGDSAAYFCASSPGKGADTQYFGPGTRLTVL.

This clonotype appeared many times. The chain recombines TRBV7-9 with TRBJ1-1, with D perhaps matching TRBD1 (5 bases). The CDR3 contains 15 residues. V gave up 6 bases and J gave up 1 base, with 15 bases separating them. The germline V gene has CDR1 SEHNR and CDR2 FQNEAQ (reference sequence). The CDR3, as DNA: TGTGCCAGCAGTCAGCCTCCTACAGGGAACACTGAAGCTTTCTTT. The encoded protein is CASSQPPTGNTEAFF.

The sample holds a few counts of this clonotype. DNA of the CDR3: TGTGCCAGCAGCTTAGCTGGACAGCAAGAGACCCAGTACTTC. Protein: CASSLAGQQETQYF. The chain couples TRBV11-1 to TRBJ2-5, with D tentatively TRBD1 (6 bases). The V end lost 0 bases, the J end lost 2 bases, and 7 bases lay between the germline ends. The CDR3 sequence is 14 residues long. The germline CDR1 and CDR2 sequences are SGHAT and FQDESV (reference sequence).

This clonotype was observed many times. The gene calls are TRBV7-8 and TRBJ1-3, with TRBD1 identical over 9 bases. The CDR3 contains 18 residues. Per the germline V gene, CDR1 is SGHVS and CDR2 is FQNEAQ. J gave up 0 bases and V 1 base, and 7 bases lay outside the gene matches. CDR3 sequence reads: CASSLDRGQINSGNTIYF. DNA for the CDR3: TGTGCCAGCAGCTTAGACAGGGGGCAAATCAACTCTGGAAACACCATATATTTT.

This clonotype has more than one count but fewer than ten. The V and J genes are TRBV27 and TRBJ2-2; tentatively, D is TRBD2 (6 bases). Per the germline V gene, CDR1 is MNHEY and CDR2 is SMNVEV (reference sequence). The V gene lost 4 bases and the J gene lost 2 bases, with 11 bases spanning the gap. This CDR3 region has 15 residues. CDR3: CASSSGRFNTGELFF. DNA of the CDR3: TGTGCCAGCAGTTCCGGGAGATTTAACACCGGGGAGCTGTTTTTT.